There are many counts of the clone carrying this T cell receptor (beta chain). The antigen remains undetermined. Germline loops: CDR1 DFQATT, CDR2 SNEGSKA (reference sequence). The CDR3 length is 12 residues. V was trimmed by 0 bases and J by 6 bases, leaving 5 bases between them. This sample stems from a study of CD8 T cells in ankylosing spondylitis. General study results and limits: Ankylosing spondylitis blood appeared to carry a characteristic TCR beta motif of seven to nine highly homologous variants. The authors reported significant enrichment of disease-linked clones in matched ankylosing spondylitis synovial fluid. Reactive arthritis synovial fluid and blood were previously reported to contain some motif variants.

Making the TCR beta libraries involved quantitative 5'-RACE with molecular barcodes. TCRdb processed the 5' RACE reads anew with MiXCR; each CDR3 protein has one entry. This table has 150,000 to 200,000 distinct CDR3 sequences, 13% appearing once. J is TRBJ2-2 and V is TRBV20-1; the D is unclear. This TCR came from a female donor with ankylosing spondylitis or in good health (not recorded which). Sequences were obtained from blood, either unsorted or a sorted T cell fraction (not recorded which). The CDR3 loop reads CSARDWSGELFF. In DNA, the CDR3 is TGCAGTGCTAGAGACTGGTCCGGGGAGCTGTTTTTT.